This T cell receptor beta chain emerged from a study of technical replicates of blood from a few donors (dated by TCRdb to 2016 to 2017). With regard to this clone: The clone's antigen remains unknown. Base qualities are missing; no much larger clone stands one base away.

Libraries were made using the immunoSEQ multiplex PCR assay. The clones in this table, taken by TCRdb from immuneACCESS, are in-frame only. Not every clone is retained; where verified, under half of the shortfall comes from an unresolved V gene, and the cause of the rest is unknown. Here the sample has about 62,000 clones; under 90% occur a single time. The top ten clones comprise approximately 5% of the sample. The sample taken for sequencing was PBMCs. This clonotype was sampled from a human donor in good health. Some clones in this sample may be carry-over from other donors' samples.

DNA sequence: TGTGCCAGCAGTGGACAGGGTATTTGGTATGAGCAGTTCTTC. Its coded protein is CASSGQGIWYEQFF. The chain uses TRBV2 and TRBJ2-1; TRBD1 matches 7 bases in the middle. As encoded in the germline V gene, CDR1 is SNHLY while CDR2 is FYNNEI. Trimming removed 4 bases from V and 8 bases from J; the gene matches leave 8 bases unexplained. The CDR3 contains 14 residues, cysteine and phenylalanine counted. Only the CDR3 region is kept as DNA, spanning 42 bases read in frame from base 1.